A single T cell receptor (beta chain) is shown here with its context. Per the original data handling: Estimation of nucleated cell counts was performed using reference gene primer amplification. The protocol was immunoSEQ multiplex PCR, while the TCRdb copy is restricted to in-frame clones and leaves out a portion. V and J calls and clone size follow that table, whereas D and trimming were derived from the DNA. Here the sample spans around 180,000 clones, roughly 90% being singletons. This CDR3 has 15 residues. With 2 bases removed from V and 2 bases from J, the gap between germline ends came to 13 bases. The germline V gene encodes CDR1 ENHRY and CDR2 SYGVKD. These data come from a study of blood T cell repertoires in COVID-19.

The clonotype was recovered from a man in his sixties or seventies with active or convalescent COVID-19. The genes are TRBV10-3 and TRBJ2-7, with D possibly being TRBD2 (5 bases). The specimen sequenced was peripheral blood. The CDR3 protein is CAISESQTGTYEQYF. The CDR3, as DNA: TGTGCCATCAGTGAGAGTCAGACCGGGACCTACGAGCAGTACTTC.